The rows below give T cell receptor beta chains drawn from one sample of a study of shared clonotypes between healthy human individuals. TCRdb's table, derived via immunoSEQ multiplex PCR, lists solely in-frame clones and lacks some. The sample yields around 1.1 million clones, 70% to 85% seen once. Specimen: memory CD4+ T cells from PBMCs. These receptors all come from a man younger than 30 in good health. Some clones in this sample may be carry-over from other donors' samples. CDR3s include the opening cysteine and the closing phenylalanine or tryptophan.

J	V	CDR3
TRBJ2-1	TRBV11-2	CASSLGLYNEQFF
TRBJ2-7	TRBV5-1	CASSQGGDSYEQYF
TRBJ1-2	TRBV6-5	CASSRDRGTYGYTF
TRBJ2-1	TRBV4-3	CASSQASGGYNEQFF
TRBJ2-1	TRBV6-6	CASSHMYEQFF
TRBJ2-3	TRBV28	CASSQPGGSTSTDTQYF
TRBJ1-1	TRBV18	CASSPNPADTEAFF
TRBJ1-2	TRBV4-1	CASSLPGHHLF
TRBJ1-1	TRBV9	CASSAAVGYTEAFF
TRBJ1-2	TRBV27	CASSSDNDPAGYTF
TRBJ2-5	TRBV21-1	CASTTGGQETQYF
TRBJ1-1	TRBV18	CASSGTGAEAFF
TRBJ2-1	TRBV5-4	CASSLRGMGGEQFF
TRBJ1-1	TRBV30	CAWSEVNTEAFF
TRBJ2-6	TRBV29-1	CSVEAGQGVSTGANVLTF
TRBJ2-5	TRBV7-9	CASSPGGGGIQETQYF
TRBJ2-7	TRBV10-1	CASSELDRAFWEQYF
TRBJ2-1	TRBV11-1	CASSLAGLAGYNEQFF
TRBJ1-3	TRBV28	CASSLSDGYSGNTIYF
TRBJ2-7	TRBV27	CASSFGRQGAGEQYF
TRBJ1-2	TRBV2	CASSEGSYGYTF
TRBJ2-7	TRBV6-5	CASSYSILWAGEQYF
TRBJ2-1	TRBV30	CAWSSDRATYNEQFF
TRBJ2-3	TRBV7-9	CASSLGTGGAKDTQYF
TRBJ2-7	TRBV18	CASSPRDSIPYYEQYF
TRBJ2-7	TRBV9	CASSVGTASYEQYF
TRBJ1-1	TRBV28	CASSRGLGQGNTEAFF
TRBJ1-6	TRBV5-1	CASSLEGLGSPLHF
TRBJ2-5	TRBV7-2	CASTHAGTWNQYF
TRBJ2-2	TRBV18	CASSPLAGDTGELFF
TRBJ1-2	TRBV2	CASSERQGNYGYTF
TRBJ2-1	TRBV7-9	CASSFETGSNEQFF
TRBJ2-7	TRBV12-1	CALGGTVYEQYF
TRBJ2-7	TRBV19	CASSIPGQGRYEQYF
TRBJ1-1	TRBV28	CASMGSPLYTEAFF
TRBJ2-7	TRBV10-1	CASSDSHTGLYEQYF
TRBJ2-1	TRBV25-1	CASSDLVGTGNEQFF
TRBJ2-7	TRBV9	CASSKGQGAITYEQYF
TRBJ2-7	TRBV15	CATSRDLGTGGSGEQYF
TRBJ1-1	TRBV28	CASTPIYPGQMNTEAFF
TRBJ2-1	TRBV29-1	CSVEREWHPGEQFF
TRBJ2-5	TRBV30	CAWSVLGTGADKTQYF
TRBJ2-7	TRBV7-2	CASSLSGTGFYEQYF
TRBJ2-6	TRBV28	CASSFSGANVLTF
TRBJ2-2	TRBV7-3	CASSLSGGELFF
TRBJ1-2	TRBV6-1	CASSLTGLGYTF